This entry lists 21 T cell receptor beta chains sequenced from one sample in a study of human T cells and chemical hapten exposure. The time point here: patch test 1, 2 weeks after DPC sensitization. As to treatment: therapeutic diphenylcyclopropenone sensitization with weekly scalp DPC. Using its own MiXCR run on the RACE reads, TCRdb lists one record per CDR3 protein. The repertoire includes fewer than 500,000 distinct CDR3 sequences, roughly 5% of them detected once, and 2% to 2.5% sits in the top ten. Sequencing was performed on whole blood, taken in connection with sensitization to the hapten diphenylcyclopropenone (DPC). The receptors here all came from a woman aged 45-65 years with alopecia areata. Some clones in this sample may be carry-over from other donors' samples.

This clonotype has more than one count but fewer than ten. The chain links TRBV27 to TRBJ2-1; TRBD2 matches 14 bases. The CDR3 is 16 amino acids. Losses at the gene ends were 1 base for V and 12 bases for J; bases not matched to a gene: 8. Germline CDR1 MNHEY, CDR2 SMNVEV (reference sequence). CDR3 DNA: TGTGCCAGCAGTTTATTCCCGGGACTAGCGGGAGTCATGCAGTTCTTC. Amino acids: CASSLFPGLAGVMQFF.

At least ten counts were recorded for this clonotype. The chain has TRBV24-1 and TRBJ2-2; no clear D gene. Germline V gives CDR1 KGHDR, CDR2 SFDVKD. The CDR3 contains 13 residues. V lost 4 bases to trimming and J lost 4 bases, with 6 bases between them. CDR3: CATSDQLTGELFF. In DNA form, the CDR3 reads TGTGCCACCAGTGACCAGCTCACCGGGGAGCTGTTTTTT.

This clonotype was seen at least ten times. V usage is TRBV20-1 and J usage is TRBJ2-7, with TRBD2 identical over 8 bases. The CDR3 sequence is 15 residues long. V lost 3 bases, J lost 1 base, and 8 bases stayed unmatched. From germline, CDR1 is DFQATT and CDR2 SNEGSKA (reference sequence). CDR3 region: CSASIAGLVSYEQYF. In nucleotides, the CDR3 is TGCAGTGCTAGTATAGCGGGGCTTGTTTCCTACGAGCAGTACTTC.

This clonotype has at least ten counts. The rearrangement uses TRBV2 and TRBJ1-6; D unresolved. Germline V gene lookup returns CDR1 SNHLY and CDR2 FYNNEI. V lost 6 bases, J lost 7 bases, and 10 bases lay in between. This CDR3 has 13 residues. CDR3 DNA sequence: TGTGCCAGCAGCCCTGGGCCCAATTCACCCCTCCACTTT. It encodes CASSPGPNSPLHF.

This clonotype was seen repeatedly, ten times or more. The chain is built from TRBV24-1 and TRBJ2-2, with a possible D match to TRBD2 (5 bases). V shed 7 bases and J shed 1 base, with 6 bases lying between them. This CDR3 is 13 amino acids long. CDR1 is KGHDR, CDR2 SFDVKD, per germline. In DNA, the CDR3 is TGTGCCACCAGCGGGGTGAACACCGGGGAGCTGTTTTTT. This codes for CATSGVNTGELFF.

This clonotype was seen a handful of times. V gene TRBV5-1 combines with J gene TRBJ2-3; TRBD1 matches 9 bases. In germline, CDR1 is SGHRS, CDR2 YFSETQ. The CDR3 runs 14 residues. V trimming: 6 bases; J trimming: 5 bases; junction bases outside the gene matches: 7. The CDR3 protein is CASTGTGIQDTQYF. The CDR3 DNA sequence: TGCGCCAGCACTGGGACAGGGATCCAAGATACGCAGTATTTT.

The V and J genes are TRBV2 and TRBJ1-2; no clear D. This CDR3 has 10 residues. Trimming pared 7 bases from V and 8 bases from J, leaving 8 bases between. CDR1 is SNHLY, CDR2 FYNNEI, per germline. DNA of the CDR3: TGTGCCAGCAAGGCCGGCGGCTACACCTTC. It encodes CASKAGGYTF.

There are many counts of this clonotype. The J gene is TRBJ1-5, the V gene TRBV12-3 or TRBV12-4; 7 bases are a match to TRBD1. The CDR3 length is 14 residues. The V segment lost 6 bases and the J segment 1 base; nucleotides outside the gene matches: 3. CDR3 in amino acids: CASREGASNQPQHF. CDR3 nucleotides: TGTGCCAGCAGGGAGGGGGCCAGCAATCAGCCCCAGCATTTT.

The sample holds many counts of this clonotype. CDR3 in DNA: TGCGCCAGCAAAGGTGGGGAAGGGAACTATGGCTACACCTTC. This codes for CASKGGEGNYGYTF. This chain links TRBV5-1 with TRBJ1-2, with D unresolved. V dropped 6 bases and J dropped 2 bases, with 14 bases sitting between them. This CDR3 comprises 14 residues. Germline values: CDR1 SGHRS, CDR2 YFSETQ.

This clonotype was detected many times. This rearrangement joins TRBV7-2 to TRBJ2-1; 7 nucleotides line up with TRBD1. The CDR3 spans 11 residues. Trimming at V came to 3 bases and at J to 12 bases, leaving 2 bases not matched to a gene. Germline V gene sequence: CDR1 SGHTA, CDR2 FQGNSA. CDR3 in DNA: TGTGCCAGCAGCTTGAGGGACAGGCAGTTCTTC. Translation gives CASSLRDRQFF.

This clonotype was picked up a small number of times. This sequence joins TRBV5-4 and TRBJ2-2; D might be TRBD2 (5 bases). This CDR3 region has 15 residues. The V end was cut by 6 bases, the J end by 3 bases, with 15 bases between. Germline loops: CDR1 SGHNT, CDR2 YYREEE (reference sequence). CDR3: CASNLLGADTGELFF. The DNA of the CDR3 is TGTGCCAGCAACCTTCTGGGAGCGGACACCGGGGAGCTGTTTTTT.

In DNA, the CDR3 is TGTGCCAGCAGCCAAGATGGTCCTAGCGGGAGTCCCGCAGATACGCAGTATTTT. Translating it yields CASSQDGPSGSPADTQYF. The chain uses TRBV4-2 and TRBJ2-3, with 10 bases lining up with TRBD2. The junction had 10 bases not matched to a gene; V was cut back by 0 bases and J by 4 bases. This CDR3 is built from 18 residues. Germline V lookup: CDR1 LGHNA, CDR2 YNFKEQ.

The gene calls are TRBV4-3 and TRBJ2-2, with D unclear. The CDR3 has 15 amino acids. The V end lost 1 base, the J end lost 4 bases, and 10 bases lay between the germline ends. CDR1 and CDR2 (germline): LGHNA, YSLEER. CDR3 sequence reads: CASSQVTGSTGELFF. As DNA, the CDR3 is TGCGCCAGCAGCCAAGTAACCGGGTCCACCGGGGAGCTGTTTTTT.

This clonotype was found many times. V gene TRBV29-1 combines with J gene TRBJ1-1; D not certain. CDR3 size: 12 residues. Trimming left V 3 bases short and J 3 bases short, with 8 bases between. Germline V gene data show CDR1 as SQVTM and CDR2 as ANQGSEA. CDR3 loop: CSVDGRDTEAFF. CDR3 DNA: TGCAGCGTTGATGGCCGGGACACTGAAGCTTTCTTT.

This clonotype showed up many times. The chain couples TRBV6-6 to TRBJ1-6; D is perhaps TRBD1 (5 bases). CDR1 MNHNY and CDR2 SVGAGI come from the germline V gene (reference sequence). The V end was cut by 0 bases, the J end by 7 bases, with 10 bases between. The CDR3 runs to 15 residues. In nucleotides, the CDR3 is TGTGCCAGCAGTTACTCGACAGCGGGAAATTCACCCCTCCACTTT. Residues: CASSYSTAGNSPLHF.

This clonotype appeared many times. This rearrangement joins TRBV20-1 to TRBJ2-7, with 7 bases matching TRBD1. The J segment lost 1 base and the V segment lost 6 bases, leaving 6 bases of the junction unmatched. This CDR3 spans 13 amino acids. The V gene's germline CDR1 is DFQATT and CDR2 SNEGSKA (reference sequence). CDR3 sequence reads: CSATWTGSYEQYF. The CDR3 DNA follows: TGCAGTGCAACTTGGACAGGTTCCTACGAGCAGTACTTC.

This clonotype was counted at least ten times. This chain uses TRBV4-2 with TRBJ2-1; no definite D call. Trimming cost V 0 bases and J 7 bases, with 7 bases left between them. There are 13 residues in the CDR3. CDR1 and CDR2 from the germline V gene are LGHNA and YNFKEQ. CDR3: CASSQDLYNEQFF. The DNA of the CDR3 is TGTGCCAGCAGCCAAGACCTCTATAATGAGCAGTTCTTC.

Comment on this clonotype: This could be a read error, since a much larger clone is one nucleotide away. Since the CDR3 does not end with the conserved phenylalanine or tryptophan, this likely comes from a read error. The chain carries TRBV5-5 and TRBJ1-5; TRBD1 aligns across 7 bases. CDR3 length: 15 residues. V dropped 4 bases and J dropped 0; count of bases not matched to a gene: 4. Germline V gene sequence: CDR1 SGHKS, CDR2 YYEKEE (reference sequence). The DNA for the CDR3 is TGTGCCAGCAGCCAGGGGGGTTATAGCAATCAGCCCCAGCATCTT. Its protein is CASSQGGYSNQPQHL.

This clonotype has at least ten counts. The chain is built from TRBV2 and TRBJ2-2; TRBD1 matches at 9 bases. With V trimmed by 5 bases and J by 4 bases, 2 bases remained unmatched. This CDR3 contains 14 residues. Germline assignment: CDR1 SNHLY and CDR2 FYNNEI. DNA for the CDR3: TGTGCCAGCAGTACAGGGGGCGGCACCGGGGAGCTGTTTTTT. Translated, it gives CASSTGGGTGELFF.

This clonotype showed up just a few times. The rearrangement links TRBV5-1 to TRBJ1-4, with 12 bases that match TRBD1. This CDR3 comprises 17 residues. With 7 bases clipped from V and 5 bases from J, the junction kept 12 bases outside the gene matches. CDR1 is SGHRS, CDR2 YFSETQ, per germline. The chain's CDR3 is CASLPTGTGGTNEKLFF. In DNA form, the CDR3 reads TGCGCCAGCCTCCCAACCGGGACAGGGGGCACCAATGAAAAACTGTTTTTT.

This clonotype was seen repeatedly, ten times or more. CDR3: CSALDRNTNYGYTF. The CDR3 bases are TGCAGTGCCCTTGACAGAAATACTAACTATGGCTACACCTTC. This chain joins TRBV20-1 and TRBJ1-2; D is possibly TRBD1 (5 bases). Trimming took off 6 bases at V and 0 bases at J, with 14 bases between the two ends. CDR3 size: 14 residues. Per the germline V gene, CDR1 is DFQATT and CDR2 is SNEGSKA (reference sequence).